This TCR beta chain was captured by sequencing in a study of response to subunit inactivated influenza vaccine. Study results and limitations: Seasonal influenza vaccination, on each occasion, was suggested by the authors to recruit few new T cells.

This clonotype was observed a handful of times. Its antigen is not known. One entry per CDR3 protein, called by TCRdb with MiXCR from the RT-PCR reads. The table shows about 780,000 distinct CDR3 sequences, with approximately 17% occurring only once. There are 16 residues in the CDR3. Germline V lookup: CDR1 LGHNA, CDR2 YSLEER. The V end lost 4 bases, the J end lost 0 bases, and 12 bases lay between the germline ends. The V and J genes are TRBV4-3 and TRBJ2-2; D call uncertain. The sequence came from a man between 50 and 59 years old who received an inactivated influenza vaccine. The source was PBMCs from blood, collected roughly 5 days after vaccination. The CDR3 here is CASSPSGQTNTGELFF. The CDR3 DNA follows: TGCGCCAGCAGCCCCTCTGGGCAGACGAACACCGGGGAGCTGTTTTTT.